What follows are 25 T cell receptor beta chains derived from one specimen sequenced in a study of shared clonotypes between healthy human individuals. Data came from immunoSEQ multiplex PCR; TCRdb stores just in-frame clones and leaves some out. The sample lists some 2,500,000 clones; about 90% were seen once. The sequencing sample was made of naive CD4+ T cells from PBMCs. As to subset: CD45RA+ positively selected. These receptors were taken from a man aged 18 to 35 in good health. Some clones in this sample may be carry-over from other donors' samples.

V usage is TRBV18 and J usage is TRBJ2-7; unclear D gene. The ends were cut back, 1 base at V and 5 bases at J, with 12 bases in the middle. There are 14 residues in the CDR3. Germline CDR1 and CDR2: KGHSH and LQKENI. The CDR3 sequence is CASSPLAATDEQYF. CDR3 in DNA: TGTGCCAGCTCACCACTCGCGGCGACGGACGAGCAGTACTTC. The whole variable domain, remainder taken from reference TRBV18 and TRBJ2-7, is NAGVMQNPRHLVRRRGQEARLRCSPMKGHSHVYWYRQLPEEGLKFMVYLQKENIIDESGMPKERFSAEFPKEGPSILRIQQVVRGDSAAYFCASSPLAATDEQYFGPGTRLTVT.

V usage is TRBV5-1 and J usage is TRBJ2-7, with 9 positions matching TRBD2. The CDR3 sequence is 18 residues long. J was trimmed by 0 bases and V by 6 bases; bases with no gene match: 16. Germline V CDR1 and CDR2: SGHRS, YFSETQ. This CDR3 reads CASTKRASGNTDSYEQYF. DNA for the CDR3: TGCGCCAGCACCAAACGAGCTAGCGGGAACACCGACTCCTACGAGCAGTACTTC.

The V gene is TRBV4-1, the J gene TRBJ1-3, with TRBD1 identical over 7 bases. V lost 4 bases and J lost 4; bases outside the gene matches: 4. The CDR3 sequence is 14 residues long. Germline CDR1 MGHRA, CDR2 YSYEKL. For the CDR3, the DNA is TGCGCCAGCAGCCGAGGACAGGAGGGAAACACCATATATTTT. This translates into CASSRGQEGNTIYF.

The chain links TRBV2 to TRBJ1-4; 8 nucleotides match TRBD1. This CDR3 contains 14 residues. The germline V gene encodes CDR1 SNHLY and CDR2 FYNNEI. V dropped 6 bases and J dropped 7; count of bases not matched to a gene: 7. The CDR3 region is CASSGQGGVEKLFF. The CDR3 coding sequence is TGTGCCAGCAGCGGACAGGGCGGGGTTGAAAAACTGTTTTTT.

V usage is TRBV19 and J usage is TRBJ2-4; 16 nucleotides align to TRBD2. This CDR3 is built from 20 residues. CDR1 and CDR2 from the germline V gene are LNHDA and SQIVND (reference sequence). V lost 4 bases, J lost 8 bases, and 17 bases stayed unmatched. The CDR3 protein is CASSNYMGTSGRARGDIQYF. The CDR3 nucleotides are TGTGCCAGTAGTAACTATATGGGGACTAGCGGGAGGGCCCGAGGGGACATTCAGTACTTC. The full variable domain, its missing parts supplied by reference TRBV19 and TRBJ2-4, is DGGITQSPKYLFRKEGQNVTLSCEQNLNHDAMYWYRQDPGQGLRLIYYSQIVNDFQKGDIAEGYSVSREKKESFPLTVTSAQKNPTAFYLCASSNYMGTSGRARGDIQYFGAGTRLSVL.

This sequence joins TRBV7-2 and TRBJ2-2; 10 bases are a match to TRBD1. This CDR3 has 14 residues. The trim removed 5 bases at V and 5 bases at J, leaving 2 bases unmatched. The V gene's germline CDR1 is SGHTA and CDR2 FQGNSA. CDR3 protein: CASSRTGGTGELFF. The CDR3 coding sequence is TGTGCCAGCAGCCGGACAGGGGGAACCGGGGAGCTGTTTTTT.

This clone appeared a single time. In DNA, the CDR3 is TGTGCCAGCAGTTACGGGGGGGTAGCGGGAGGGTCCCAGTACTTC. Residues: CASSYGGVAGGSQYF. The V call is TRBV6-5, the J call TRBJ2-5; 11 nucleotides align to TRBD2. The junction had 8 bases not matched to a gene; V was cut back by 2 bases and J by 9 bases. This CDR3 is built from 15 residues. Germline CDR1 reads MNHEY; CDR2 reads SVGAGI.

The rearrangement uses TRBV7-8 and TRBJ2-2; 12 nucleotides match TRBD2. Germline-derived CDR1 and CDR2 are SGHVS and FQNEAQ. The length of the CDR3 is 17 residues. V lost 2 bases, J lost 4 bases, and 5 bases stayed unmatched. The CDR3 bases are TGTGCCAGCAGCTTAAAACGACTAGCGGGAGCCACCGGGGAGCTGTTTTTT. Its translation is CASSLKRLAGATGELFF.

This clone was seen just once. J is TRBJ2-1 and V is TRBV4-1; 9 positions match TRBD1. CDR1 and CDR2 from the germline V gene are MGHRA and YSYEKL. The V and J ends lost 0 bases and 1 base, in that order; junction bases with no gene match: 16. The CDR3 covers 21 residues. CDR3 in DNA: TGCGCCAGCAGCCAAGATCCCCAGGGACAGGGCATAAAATATTCCTACAATGAGCAGTTCTTC. It is translated as CASSQDPQGQGIKYSYNEQFF.

The DNA of the CDR3 is TGTGCCAGCAGCTTTAAGCGATTCGAGCAGTACTTC. As protein: CASSFKRFEQYF. The genes are TRBV5-6 and TRBJ2-7; D not resolved. Germline values: CDR1 SGHDT, CDR2 YYEEEE. With 2 bases removed from V and 6 bases from J, the gap between germline ends came to 9 bases. The length of the CDR3 is 12 residues.

This clone has only a few counts. This sample includes further DNA sequences coding for the same CDR3. This sequence joins TRBV6-6 and TRBJ1-1; D possibly corresponds to TRBD1 (6 bases). Germline CDR1 and CDR2: MNHNY and SVGAGI (reference sequence). This CDR3 comprises 13 residues. V dropped 5 bases and J dropped 2 bases, with 9 bases sitting between them. The CDR3 loop reads CASSLGTNTEAFF. DNA of the CDR3: TGTGCCAGCAGTCTCGGGACAAACACTGAAGCTTTCTTT.

A note on this clone: Other nucleotide sequences from this sample produce the same CDR3. The gene calls are TRBV28 and TRBJ2-7; 7 nucleotides align to TRBD2. The V segment lost 3 bases and the J segment 4 bases; nucleotides outside the gene matches: 6. Germline V gives CDR1 MDHEN, CDR2 SYDVKM. The CDR3 is made up of 14 amino acids. This CDR3 reads CASSFGGSLYEQYF. In nucleotides, the CDR3 is TGTGCCAGCAGTTTCGGCGGGAGTCTATACGAGCAGTACTTC.

V is TRBV6-5 and J is TRBJ2-3; possibly TRBD2 for D (6 bases). There are 13 residues in the CDR3. The V and J ends lost 6 bases and 2 bases respectively, with 9 bases between them. The germline gives CDR1 MNHEY, CDR2 SVGAGI. The CDR3 sequence is CASRDYLTDTQYF. The CDR3 DNA follows: TGTGCCAGCAGGGACTACCTCACAGATACGCAGTATTTT.

CDR3 region: CASSFRQGAYQDNEQFF. CDR3 nucleotides: TGTGCCAGCAGCTTCCGCCAGGGGGCTTATCAAGACAATGAGCAGTTCTTC. The chain couples TRBV5-6 to TRBJ2-1; 8 bases line up with TRBD1. The CDR3 runs 17 residues. The trim removed 2 bases at V and 5 bases at J, leaving 12 bases unmatched. Germline V gene sequence: CDR1 SGHDT, CDR2 YYEEEE.

The CDR3, as DNA: TGTGCCAGCAGCGAGGGGCCGTTGGCGGAGACCCAGTACTTC. Protein product: CASSEGPLAETQYF. The chain carries TRBV9 and TRBJ2-5, with a tentative D call TRBD1 (5 bases). This CDR3 spans 14 amino acids. Trimming pared 3 bases from V and 5 bases from J, leaving 14 bases between. Germline-derived CDR1 and CDR2 are SGDLS and YYNGEE.

This CDR3 is CASSLYDRGSEKLFF. The DNA of the CDR3 is TGTGCCAGCAGTTTATATGACAGGGGGAGCGAAAAACTGTTTTTT. The chain couples TRBV28 to TRBJ1-4, with 9 positions matching TRBD1. With V trimmed by 1 base and J by 8 bases, 5 bases remained unmatched. The CDR3 consists of 15 residues. Germline loops: CDR1 MDHEN, CDR2 SYDVKM.

The genes are TRBV5-1 and TRBJ2-7; D is possibly TRBD1 (7 bases). V lost 4 bases and J lost 2, with 13 bases in between. The CDR3 sequence is 14 residues long. Germline lookup yields CDR1 SGHRS and CDR2 YFSETQ. CDR3 DNA sequence: TGCGCCAGCAGCCGGGGGACAGCAACCTACGAGCAGTACTTC. It yields the protein CASSRGTATYEQYF.

As to this clone: Other DNA sequences in this specimen translate into the identical CDR3. This chain uses TRBV5-4 with TRBJ2-7, with D hard to call. V was trimmed by 0 bases and J by 0 bases, leaving 10 bases between them. Germline CDR1 and CDR2: SGHNT and YYREEE (reference sequence). CDR3 length equals 15 residues. CDR3 nucleotides: TGTGCCAGCAGCTTGGGTGGCTCCCTCTCCTACGAGCAGTACTTC. Amino acid sequence: CASSLGGSLSYEQYF.

As concerns this clone: Other DNA sequences in the same sample also yield this CDR3. This chain connects TRBV28 to TRBJ2-7; TRBD1 matches at 10 bases. The CDR3 has 14 amino acids. Germline V gives CDR1 MDHEN, CDR2 SYDVKM. The trim removed 5 bases at V and 0 bases at J, leaving 1 base unmatched. CDR3 bases: TGTGCCAGCAGTCGGACAGGGGGCTCCTACGAGCAGTACTTC. As protein: CASSRTGGSYEQYF. The full variable domain, its missing parts supplied by reference TRBV28 and TRBJ2-7, is DVKVTQSSRYLVKRTGEKVFLECVQDMDHENMFWYRQDPGLGLRLIYFSYDVKMKEKGDIPEGYSVSREKKERFSLILESASTNQTSMYLCASSRTGGSYEQYFGPGTRLTVT.

The rearrangement uses TRBV7-9 and TRBJ2-2, with D possibly being TRBD1 (6 bases). This CDR3 has 14 residues. Per germline, CDR1 SEHNR and CDR2 FQNEAQ (reference sequence). V was pared by 5 bases and J by 4 bases, with 11 bases between. Here the CDR3 DNA reads TGTGCCAGCAGCCCTGGACAGAGCACCGGGGAGCTGTTTTTT. This codes for CASSPGQSTGELFF.

This chain connects TRBV18 to TRBJ1-1; D not certain. Looked up from germline, CDR1 is KGHSH and CDR2 is LQKENI. V lost 4 bases to trimming and J lost 11 bases, with 23 bases between them. This CDR3 contains 15 residues. This CDR3 is CASSRATSEERIAFF. The CDR3 nucleotides are TGTGCCAGCTCACGGGCCACATCAGAGGAAAGGATTGCTTTCTTT.

This sequence joins TRBV18 and TRBJ2-6, with D perhaps matching TRBD2 (5 bases). Trimming took 1 base from V and 0 from J, leaving 10 bases between them. The V gene's germline CDR1 is KGHSH and CDR2 LQKENI. This CDR3 has 17 amino acids. CDR3 residues: CASSPLSGSSGANVLTF. DNA for the CDR3: TGTGCCAGCTCACCACTCAGCGGAAGCTCTGGGGCCAACGTCCTGACTTTC.

The chain couples TRBV19 to TRBJ2-3, with D perhaps matching TRBD2 (6 bases). The CDR3 runs to 13 residues. Trimming stripped 8 bases from V and 2 bases from J, with 11 bases between. The V gene's germline CDR1 is LNHDA and CDR2 SQIVND (reference sequence). The chain's CDR3 is CASRGEVTDTQYF. CDR3 nucleotides: TGTGCCAGTCGAGGGGAGGTCACAGATACGCAGTATTTT.

Points on this clone: Other DNA sequences within the sample encode an identical CDR3. The chain recombines TRBV18 with TRBJ1-1; D not resolved. V was trimmed by 4 bases and J by 1 base, leaving 7 bases between them. The CDR3 contains 13 residues. Germline V lookup: CDR1 KGHSH, CDR2 LQKENI. The CDR3 DNA follows: TGTGCCAGCTCACTAGGCAGGAACACTGAAGCTTTCTTT. Protein: CASSLGRNTEAFF.

V gene TRBV30 combines with J gene TRBJ2-1, with 7 positions matching TRBD2. Germline V gives CDR1 GTSNPN, CDR2 SVGIG (reference sequence). After removal of 0 bases from V and 0 bases from J, the junction contained 2 bases not matched to a gene. CDR3 size: 15 residues. DNA for the CDR3: TGTGCCTGGAGTGTACGGACTAGCTCCTACAATGAGCAGTTCTTC. It specifies CAWSVRTSSYNEQFF.